This T cell receptor (beta chain) was retrieved from a study of cytomegalovirus exposure and HLA in healthy donors. About the research overall: From donors who were HLA-typed, an early data release held around 80 million unique TCRs. Study observations and caveats: According to a later analysis, donors in an Asian-associated ancestry cluster reportedly had fewer N-insertions than the 666-donor mean. In most subjects, TCR beta sequences reportedly gave accurate predictions of HLA-A and HLA-B alleles.

The CDR3 sequence is 16 residues long. Trimming at V came to 4 bases and at J to 1 base, leaving 6 bases not matched to a gene. Germline V gene data show CDR1 as SGHTA and CDR2 as FQGTGA. As for this clone: Its antigen is still unknown.

A multiplex PCR was run with 60 Vbeta primers and 13 Jbeta primers. As handled by the study authors: The count from a later analysis was some 83 million unique TCR beta chains, roughly 11 million of them shared. The protocol was immunoSEQ multiplex PCR, while the TCRdb copy is restricted to in-frame clones and leaves out a portion. For V, J and clone size, that table is used; D and trimming come from the DNA. The sample has 130,000 or so clones; around 8.5% are singletons. The sample comprised PBMCs. The receptor was derived from a man between 35 and 55 years old in good health and CMV-seronegative. The chain carries TRBV7-3 and TRBJ2-3, with 9 bases that match TRBD2. The CDR3 spells CASSSQTSGRTDTQYF. The CDR3 DNA follows: TGTGCCAGCAGCTCCCAGACTAGCGGTCGCACAGATACGCAGTATTTT.